The 7 T cell receptor beta chains in this list originate from one sample, sequenced in a study of cytomegalovirus exposure and HLA in healthy donors. PCR amplification relied on 60 Vbeta primers (plus 13 Jbeta primers). Sequencing used immunoSEQ multiplex PCR; TCRdb keeps in-frame clones, though not all of them. The repertoire holds about 130,000 clones, with 79% as singletons. The sample consisted of PBMCs. Receptor source: a man younger than 35 in good health and CMV-seronegative.

The genes are TRBV7-6 and TRBJ1-6, with D perhaps matching TRBD1 (6 bases). CDR1 and CDR2 from the germline V gene are SGHVS and FNYEAQ. The V gene lost 1 base and the J gene lost 9 bases, with 16 bases spanning the gap. This CDR3 comprises 16 residues. The CDR3 DNA reads as TGTGCCAGCAGCTTAGATCGGGGGGCCGGGGGTTCACCCCTCCACTTT. Translated: CASSLDRGAGGSPLHF.

V is TRBV19 and J is TRBJ2-2; 10 bases are shared with TRBD2. The CDR3 extends over 15 amino acids. CDR1 and CDR2 from the germline V gene are LNHDA and SQIVND (reference sequence). J was trimmed by 7 bases and V by 6 bases; bases with no gene match: 8. CDR3 residues: CASRKTSGSGGELFF. Here the CDR3 DNA reads TGTGCCAGTAGAAAGACTAGCGGGTCTGGCGGGGAGCTGTTTTTT.

The gene calls are TRBV28 and TRBJ2-7, with 10 bases fitting TRBD2. Germline-derived CDR1 and CDR2 are MDHEN and SYDVKM. J lost 3 bases, V lost 4 bases, and 6 bases had no gene match. The CDR3 has 15 amino acids. The CDR3 nucleotides are TGTGCCAGCAGTTCCCCAGCGGGAGGGCTCTACGAGCAGTACTTC. It translates to CASSSPAGGLYEQYF. The full variable domain, rest sourced from reference TRBV28 and TRBJ2-7, is DVKVTQSSRYLVKRTGEKVFLECVQDMDHENMFWYRQDPGLGLRLIYFSYDVKMKEKGDIPEGYSVSREKKERFSLILESASTNQTSMYLCASSSPAGGLYEQYFGPGTRLTVT.

This sequence joins TRBV6-6 and TRBJ2-7; 11 bases line up with TRBD2. This CDR3 contains 15 residues. CDR1 is MNHNY, CDR2 SVGAGI, per germline (reference sequence). With V trimmed by 5 bases and J by 5 bases, 8 bases remained unmatched. CDR3 bases: TGTGCCAGCAGTACAACTAGCGGGAGTGGAAACGAGCAGTACTTC. Its translation: CASSTTSGSGNEQYF.

The rearrangement uses TRBV10-1 and TRBJ2-3; D is ambiguous. This CDR3 has 16 residues. The germline V and J ends were trimmed by 3 bases and 3 bases, with 16 bases remaining between them. Germline assignment: CDR1 WNHNN and CDR2 SYGVQD (reference sequence). The CDR3 reads CASSDWMRKETDTQYF. The CDR3 nucleotides read TGCGCCAGCAGTGACTGGATGAGGAAGGAGACAGATACGCAGTATTTT.

V usage is TRBV7-9 and J usage is TRBJ2-7, with a tentative D call TRBD2 (5 bases). The germline gives CDR1 SEHNR, CDR2 FQNEAQ (reference sequence). V was clipped by 4 bases and J by 0 bases, with 7 bases between them. The CDR3 length is 13 residues. The CDR3: CASSSGISYEQYF. As DNA, the CDR3 is TGTGCCAGCAGCTCCGGGATCTCCTACGAGCAGTACTTC. Complete variable domain (other parts from reference TRBV7-9 and TRBJ2-7): DTGVSQNPRHKITKRGQNVTFRCDPISEHNRLYWYRQTLGQGPEFLTYFQNEAQLEKSRLLSDRFSAERPKGSFSTLEIQRTEQGDSAMYLCASSSGISYEQYFGPGTRLTVT.

As DNA, the CDR3 is TGTGCCAGCTCACCATCAGAGGACTATGGCTACACCTTC. Protein: CASSPSEDYGYTF. The V and J genes are TRBV18 and TRBJ1-2; D not resolved. This CDR3 has 13 residues. CDR1 and CDR2 (germline): KGHSH, LQKENI. V lost 2 bases, J lost 3 bases, and 7 bases lay in between.